What follows are 16 T cell receptor beta chains derived from one specimen sequenced in a study of blood T cell repertoires in COVID-19. Repertoires were generated with immunoSEQ multiplex PCR, while TCRdb's copy carries only in-frame clones and drops some. The table shows 250,000 to 300,000 clones, with approximately 90% occurring only once. The source material was PBMCs or T cells enriched from blood (not recorded which). The receptors were sampled from a woman in her sixties in a cohort exposed to, infected with or recovered from COVID-19 (not recorded which).

The V and J genes are TRBV19 and TRBJ1-2, with 7 bases aligning to TRBD1. Losses at the gene ends were 8 bases for V and 5 bases for J; bases not matched to a gene: 8. Germline V gene lookup returns CDR1 LNHDA and CDR2 SQIVND (reference sequence). This CDR3 is built from 13 residues. For the CDR3, the DNA is TGTGCCAGTTCCGGGACAGATGAATATGGCTACACCTTC. Amino acid sequence: CASSGTDEYGYTF.

This clone was detected once. The chain couples TRBV3-1 (or the pseudogene TRBV3-2) to TRBJ1-3; D unresolved. Germline lookup yields CDR1 LGHDT and CDR2 YNNKEL (reference sequence). The V gene lost 3 bases and the J gene lost 2 bases, with 11 bases spanning the gap. The CDR3 is made up of 15 amino acids. The CDR3 loop is CASSHPSGTGNTIYF. CDR3 nucleotide sequence: TGTGCCAGCAGCCACCCTAGTGGTACTGGAAACACCATATATTTT.

This sequence joins TRBV2 and TRBJ2-7; TRBD1 matches 9 bases. The germline gives CDR1 SNHLY, CDR2 FYNNEI. The CDR3 is 14 residues long. J gave up 3 bases and V 6 bases, and 6 bases lay outside the gene matches. The CDR3 nucleotides are TGTGCCAGCAGGGCTCGGACAGGGGTCTACGAGCAGTACTTC. This gives the protein CASRARTGVYEQYF.

The chain joins TRBV10-2 to TRBJ1-5, with 7 bases matching TRBD1. CDR3 length equals 13 residues. The V segment lost 6 bases and the J segment 5 bases; nucleotides outside the gene matches: 4. Germline V gene sequence: CDR1 WSHSY, CDR2 SAAADI. The CDR3 DNA is TGCGCCAGCAGAGGACAGGCCCATCAGCCCCAGCATTTT. Protein product: CASRGQAHQPQHF.

The chain carries TRBV2 and TRBJ2-2; tentatively, D is TRBD1 (6 bases). With 5 bases removed from V and 0 bases from J, the gap between germline ends came to 7 bases. The V gene's germline CDR1 is SNHLY and CDR2 FYNNEI. The CDR3 extends over 14 amino acids. The CDR3 region has the DNA TGTGCCAGCAGTCGGGACACGAACACCGGGGAGCTGTTTTTT. This gives the protein CASSRDTNTGELFF. Drawing the rest from reference TRBV2 and TRBJ2-2, the complete variable domain is EPEVTQTPSHQVTQMGQEVILRCVPISNHLYFYWYRQILGQKVEFLVSFYNNEISEKSEIFDDQFSVERPDGSNFTLKIRSTKLEDSAMYFCASSRDTNTGELFFGEGSRLTVL.

The chain carries TRBV10-1 and TRBJ1-5; a weak D match, TRBD1 (6 bases). The V end lost 5 bases, the J end lost 0 bases, and 14 bases lay between the germline ends. The CDR3 spans 16 residues. Germline-derived CDR1 and CDR2 are WNHNN and SYGVQD (reference sequence). CDR3 in amino acids: CASSKTGIYSNQPQHF. For the CDR3, the DNA is TGCGCCAGCAGTAAAACAGGGATCTATAGCAATCAGCCCCAGCATTTT.

This clone has a handful of counts. The V and J genes are TRBV30 and TRBJ2-7; 7 bases line up with TRBD2. J gave up 3 bases and V 4 bases, and 12 bases lay outside the gene matches. The CDR3 consists of 15 residues. From germline, CDR1 is GTSNPN and CDR2 SVGIG (reference sequence). The CDR3 region is CAWTLTGGLSYEQYF. CDR3 DNA sequence: TGTGCCTGGACCCTGACGGGAGGATTGAGCTACGAGCAGTACTTC.

V gene TRBV5-6 combines with J gene TRBJ1-1; D is unclear. V gave up 4 bases and J gave up 8 bases, with 12 bases separating them. Germline CDR1 and CDR2: SGHDT and YYEEEE. The CDR3 length is 12 residues. The CDR3, as DNA: TGTGCCAGCAGCGCGGGCGAGGACGAAGCTTTCTTT. Translating it yields CASSAGEDEAFF.

The chain uses TRBV28 and TRBJ2-7; D unresolved. The CDR3 runs to 17 residues. V lost 10 bases and J lost 0, with 25 bases in between. Looked up from germline, CDR1 is MDHEN and CDR2 is SYDVKM. The CDR3 loop is CATRPPFGSNNSYEQYF. In nucleotides, the CDR3 is TGTGCCACCCGGCCTCCGTTCGGGTCAAACAACTCCTACGAGCAGTACTTC. The full variable domain, in which reference TRBV28 and TRBJ2-7 provide the parts outside the CDR3, is DVKVTQSSRYLVKRTGEKVFLECVQDMDHENMFWYRQDPGLGLRLIYFSYDVKMKEKGDIPEGYSVSREKKERFSLILESASTNQTSMYLCATRPPFGSNNSYEQYFGPGTRLTVT.

V usage is TRBV4-3 and J usage is TRBJ2-1, with D unclear. The CDR3 contains 15 residues. V shed 0 bases and J shed 2 bases, with 8 bases lying between them. Germline CDR1 reads LGHNA; CDR2 reads YSLEER. The CDR3 nucleotides read TGCGCCAGCAGCCAAGAGGCGGAGCCCTACAATGAGCAGTTCTTC. Translation: CASSQEAEPYNEQFF.

The J gene is TRBJ2-1, the V gene TRBV7-9, with 10 bases that match TRBD2. CDR1 SEHNR and CDR2 FQNEAQ come from the germline V gene (reference sequence). The CDR3 consists of 15 residues. Trimming at V came to 4 bases and at J to 3 bases, leaving 3 bases not matched to a gene. In DNA form, the CDR3 reads TGTGCCAGCAGCTCACCTAGCGGGGGCTACAATGAGCAGTTCTTC. Its protein is CASSSPSGGYNEQFF.

V is TRBV27 and J is TRBJ2-7; tentatively, D is TRBD2 (5 bases). V lost 2 bases, J lost 0 bases, and 11 bases lay in between. The CDR3 contains 15 residues. Germline V lookup: CDR1 MNHEY, CDR2 SMNVEV (reference sequence). CDR3 loop: CASSLKSGYSYEQYF. CDR3 nucleotide sequence: TGTGCCAGCAGTTTAAAAAGCGGATACTCCTACGAGCAGTACTTC.

V and J are TRBV19 and TRBJ1-6; D uncertain. Trimming pared 1 base from V and 7 bases from J, leaving 5 bases between. Germline V lookup: CDR1 LNHDA, CDR2 SQIVND (reference sequence). The CDR3 contains 13 residues. The CDR3 loop is CASSIGANSPLHF. The CDR3 DNA reads as TGTGCCAGTAGTATAGGTGCGAATTCACCCCTCCACTTT.

The rearrangement links TRBV6-5 to TRBJ1-1; D gene uncertain. The CDR3 extends over 13 amino acids. V lost 5 bases to trimming and J lost 1 base, with 8 bases between them. Germline V gene sequence: CDR1 MNHEY, CDR2 SVGAGI. The CDR3 here is CASSPGRNTEAFF. DNA of the CDR3: TGTGCCAGCAGTCCGGGAAGGAACACTGAAGCTTTCTTT.

This sequence joins TRBV28 and TRBJ2-7; the D gene is possibly TRBD2 (6 bases). The CDR3 consists of 15 residues. Germline loops: CDR1 MDHEN, CDR2 SYDVKM. V was cut by 5 bases and J by 0 bases, with 14 bases left in between. CDR3 in amino acids: CASSVTSGASYEQYF. The CDR3 nucleotides read TGTGCCAGCAGTGTGACTAGTGGGGCCTCCTACGAGCAGTACTTC.

The V call is TRBV11-2, the J call TRBJ1-1; D unclear. CDR1 SGHAT and CDR2 FQNNGV come from the germline V gene. The CDR3 runs to 17 residues. The V and J ends lost 3 bases and 4 bases respectively, with 21 bases between them. CDR3 sequence: CASSLTDLSPGGTEAFF. The CDR3 nucleotides read TGTGCCAGCAGCTTGACGGATTTATCGCCGGGTGGCACTGAAGCTTTCTTT.